A selection of T cell receptor beta chains follows, all from one sample in a study of beta chain features in type 1 diabetes. The assay was immunoSEQ multiplex PCR, and TCRdb's table has in-frame clones only and misses some. The data contain some 270,000 clones, around 9.9% of them singletons. Specimen: naive CD4+ T cells from blood. These receptor sequences come from a man in his thirties or forties with type 1 diabetes. Both conserved end residues are part of each CDR3. D genes are given only for firm matches. Not every row has a clone size; where given, it reads once, few, many or a size class.

V gene	D gene	clone size	J gene	CDR3 DNA	CDR3 protein
TRBV5-1	TRBD2	few	TRBJ2-5	TGCGCCAGCAGCTTGAGCTTAGCGGGGGAAGAGACCCAGTACTTC	CASSLSLAGEETQYF
TRBV2	.	few	TRBJ2-7	TGTGCCAGCAGTGACAGGGCCTACGAGCAGTACTTC	CASSDRAYEQYF
TRBV5-1	.	few	TRBJ2-3	TGCGCCAGCAGCGACAGACAGCCAGATACGCAGTATTTT	CASSDRQPDTQYF
TRBV18	TRBD1	.	TRBJ1-4	TGTGCCAGCTCACCCCAGGGACAGGGCGAACTGTTTTTT	CASSPQGQGELFF
TRBV7-8	TRBD2	few	TRBJ2-7	TGTGCCAGCAGCTTAGTTTCGGCGGGGGGATCCTACGAGCAGTACTTC	CASSLVSAGGSYEQYF
TRBV7-9	.	few	TRBJ2-1	TGTGCCAGCAGTCAAGGGGGGGCTGGGTTCTTC	CASSQGGAGFF
TRBV15	.	.	TRBJ2-7	TGTGCCACCAGCAGAGGGGTGGCAGGGTTTAGCTCCTACGAGCAGTACTTC	CATSRGVAGFSSYEQYF
TRBV28	TRBD2	few	TRBJ2-1	TGTGCCAGCAGCGTCTCCTCAGCGGGGGTTTACAATGAGCAGTTCTTC	CASSVSSAGVYNEQFF
TRBV5-1	TRBD1	few	TRBJ2-5	TGCGCCAGCAGCCCGGACAGGGGAGAGACCCAGTACTTC	CASSPDRGETQYF
TRBV28	.	.	TRBJ2-7	TGTGCCAGCAGCCCAGGATACTCCTACGAGCAGTACTTC	CASSPGYSYEQYF
TRBV15	.	.	TRBJ2-2	TGTGCCACCAGCAACGGGGAAACCGGGGAGCTGTTTTTT	CATSNGETGELFF
TRBV9	.	few	TRBJ2-3	TGTGCCAGCAGCGTTTCAGGGTCCATAGGAACAGATACGCAGTATTTT	CASSVSGSIGTDTQYF
TRBV5-4	TRBD2	few	TRBJ2-1	TGTGCCAGCAGCCCTAGCGGGGGGGGGAGCTCCTACAATGAGCAGTTCTTC	CASSPSGGGSSYNEQFF
TRBV2	.	.	TRBJ2-5	TGTGCCAGCAATCTGTACCAAGAGACCCAGTACTTC	CASNLYQETQYF
TRBV7-9	TRBD2	.	TRBJ2-7	TGTGCCAGCAGCTCTTGGACTAGCGGGGGGCTAATCTCCTACGAGCAGTACTTC	CASSSWTSGGLISYEQYF